This T cell receptor (beta chain) emerged from a study of control samples from healthy donors and cancer patients. Germline V gene lookup returns CDR1 SGHRS and CDR2 YFSETQ. The ends were cut back, 5 bases at V and 1 base at J, with 10 bases in the middle. The CDR3 spans 13 residues. Assay used: immunoSEQ multiplex PCR; TCRdb lists only in-frame clones, some missing. The table shows about 190,000 clones, with about nine tenths occurring only once. This sequence joins TRBV5-1 and TRBJ2-7; D not certain. The specimen was blood. This clonotype was sampled from a man aged 30 to 45 in good health. CDR3 sequence reads: CASSIANSYEQYF. As DNA, the CDR3 is TGCGCCAGCAGTATCGCGAATTCCTACGAGCAGTACTTC.